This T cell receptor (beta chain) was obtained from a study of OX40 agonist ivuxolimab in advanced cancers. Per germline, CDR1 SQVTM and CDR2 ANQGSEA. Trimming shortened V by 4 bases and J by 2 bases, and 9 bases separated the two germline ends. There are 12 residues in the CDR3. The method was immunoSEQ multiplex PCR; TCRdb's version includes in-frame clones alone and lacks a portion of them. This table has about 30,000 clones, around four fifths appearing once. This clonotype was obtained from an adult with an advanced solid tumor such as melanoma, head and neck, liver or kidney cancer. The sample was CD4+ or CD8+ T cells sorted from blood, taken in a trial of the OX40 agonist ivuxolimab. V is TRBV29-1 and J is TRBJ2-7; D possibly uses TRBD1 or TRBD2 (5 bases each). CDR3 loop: CSVGDPTYEQYF. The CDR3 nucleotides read TGCAGCGTTGGGGACCCCACCTACGAGCAGTACTTC.